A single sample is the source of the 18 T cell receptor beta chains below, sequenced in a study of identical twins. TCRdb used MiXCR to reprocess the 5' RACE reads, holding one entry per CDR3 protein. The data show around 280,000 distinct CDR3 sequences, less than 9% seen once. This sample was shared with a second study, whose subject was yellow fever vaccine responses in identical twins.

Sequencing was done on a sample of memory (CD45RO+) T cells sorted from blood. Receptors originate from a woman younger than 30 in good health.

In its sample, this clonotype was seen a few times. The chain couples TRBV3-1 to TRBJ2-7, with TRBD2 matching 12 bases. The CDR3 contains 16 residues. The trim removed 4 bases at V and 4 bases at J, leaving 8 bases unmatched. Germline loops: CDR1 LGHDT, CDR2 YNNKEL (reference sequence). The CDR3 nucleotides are TGTGCCAGCAGCCCCCGGGCCCTAGCGGGGGGGTACGAGCAGTACGTC. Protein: CASSPRALAGGYEQYV.

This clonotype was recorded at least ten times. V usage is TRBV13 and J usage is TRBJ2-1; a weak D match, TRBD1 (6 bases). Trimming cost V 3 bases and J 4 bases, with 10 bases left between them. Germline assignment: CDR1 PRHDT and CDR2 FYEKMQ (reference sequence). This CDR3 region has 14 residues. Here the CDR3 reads CASSFTGTYNEQFF. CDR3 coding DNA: TGTGCCAGCAGCTTTACAGGGACGTACAATGAGCAGTTCTTC.

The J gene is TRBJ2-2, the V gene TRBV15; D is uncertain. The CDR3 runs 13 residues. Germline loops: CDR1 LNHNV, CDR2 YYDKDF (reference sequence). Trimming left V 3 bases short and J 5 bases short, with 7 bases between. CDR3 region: CATSRGNTGELFF. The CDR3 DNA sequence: TGTGCCACCAGCAGGGGGAATACCGGGGAGCTGTTTTTT.

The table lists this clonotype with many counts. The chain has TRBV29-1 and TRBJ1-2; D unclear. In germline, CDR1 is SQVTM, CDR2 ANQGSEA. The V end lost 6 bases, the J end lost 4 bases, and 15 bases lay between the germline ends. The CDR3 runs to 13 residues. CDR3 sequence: CSVFLGWSYGYTF. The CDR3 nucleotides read TGCAGCGTCTTCCTTGGTTGGAGCTATGGCTACACCTTC.

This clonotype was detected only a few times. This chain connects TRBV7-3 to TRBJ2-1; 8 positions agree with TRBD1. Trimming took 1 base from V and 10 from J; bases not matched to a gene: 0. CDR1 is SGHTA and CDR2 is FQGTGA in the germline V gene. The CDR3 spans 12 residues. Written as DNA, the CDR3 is TGTGCCAGCAGCTTAAACAGGGGGGAGCAGTTCTTC. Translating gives CASSLNRGEQFF.

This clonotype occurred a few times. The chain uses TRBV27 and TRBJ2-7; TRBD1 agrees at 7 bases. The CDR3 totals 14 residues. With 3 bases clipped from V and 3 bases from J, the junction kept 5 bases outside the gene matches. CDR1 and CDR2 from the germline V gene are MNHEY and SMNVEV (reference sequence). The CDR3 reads CASSLQGGVYEQYF. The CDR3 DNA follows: TGTGCCAGCAGTTTGCAAGGGGGCGTCTACGAGCAGTACTTC.

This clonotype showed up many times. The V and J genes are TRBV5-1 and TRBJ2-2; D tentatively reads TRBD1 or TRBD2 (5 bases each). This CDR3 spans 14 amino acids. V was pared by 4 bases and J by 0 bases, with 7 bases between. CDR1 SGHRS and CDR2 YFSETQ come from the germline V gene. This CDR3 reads CASSRGANTGELFF. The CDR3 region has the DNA TGCGCCAGCAGCCGAGGGGCGAACACCGGGGAGCTGTTTTTT.

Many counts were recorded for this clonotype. The CDR3 DNA reads TGCGCCAGCAGCTTCGGACAGCCAGGAAACACCATATATTTT. Amino acids: CASSFGQPGNTIYF. The V call is TRBV4-1, the J call TRBJ1-3; the D gene is possibly TRBD1 (6 bases). Germline CDR1 is MGHRA and CDR2 is YSYEKL. V dropped 5 bases and J dropped 4 bases, with 12 bases sitting between them. This CDR3 region has 14 residues.

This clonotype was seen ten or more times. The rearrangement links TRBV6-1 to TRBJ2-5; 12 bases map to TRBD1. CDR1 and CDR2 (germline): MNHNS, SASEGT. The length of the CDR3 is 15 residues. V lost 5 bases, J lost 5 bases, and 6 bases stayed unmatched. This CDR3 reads CASSKGTGGAETQYF. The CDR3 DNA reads TGTGCCAGCAGTAAAGGGACAGGGGGCGCTGAGACCCAGTACTTC.

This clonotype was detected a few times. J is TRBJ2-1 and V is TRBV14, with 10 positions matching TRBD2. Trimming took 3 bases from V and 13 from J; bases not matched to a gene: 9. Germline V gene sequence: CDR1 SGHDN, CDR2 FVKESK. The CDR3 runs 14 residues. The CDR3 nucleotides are TGTGCCAGCAGCCAGCCCGGGACTAGCGTTTTCCAGTTCTTC. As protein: CASSQPGTSVFQFF.

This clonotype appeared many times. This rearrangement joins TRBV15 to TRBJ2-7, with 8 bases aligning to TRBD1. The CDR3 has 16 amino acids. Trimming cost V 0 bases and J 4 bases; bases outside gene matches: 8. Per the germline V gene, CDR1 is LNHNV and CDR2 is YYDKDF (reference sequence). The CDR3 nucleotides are TGTGCCACCAGCAGAGAAGCGCAGGGGGCTCCTTACGAGCAGTACTTC. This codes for CATSREAQGAPYEQYF.

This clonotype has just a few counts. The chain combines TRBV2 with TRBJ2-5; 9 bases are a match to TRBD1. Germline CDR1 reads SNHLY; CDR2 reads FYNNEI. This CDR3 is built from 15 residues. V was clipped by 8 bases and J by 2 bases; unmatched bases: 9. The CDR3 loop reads CASRFPGQGQETQYF. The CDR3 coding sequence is TGTGCCAGCCGATTTCCTGGACAGGGGCAAGAGACCCAGTACTTC.

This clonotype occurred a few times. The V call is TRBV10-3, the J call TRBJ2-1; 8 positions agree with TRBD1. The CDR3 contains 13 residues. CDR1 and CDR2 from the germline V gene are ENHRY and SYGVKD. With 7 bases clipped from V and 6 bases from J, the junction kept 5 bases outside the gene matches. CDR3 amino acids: CAITGQETNEQFF. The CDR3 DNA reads TGTGCCATCACGGGACAGGAAACCAATGAGCAGTTCTTC.

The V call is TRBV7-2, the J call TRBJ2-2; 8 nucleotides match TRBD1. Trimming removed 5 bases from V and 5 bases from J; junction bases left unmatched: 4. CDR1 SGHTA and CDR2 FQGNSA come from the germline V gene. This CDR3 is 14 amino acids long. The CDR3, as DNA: TGTGCCAGCAGCCTCCGACAGGGGACCGGGGAGCTGTTTTTT. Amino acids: CASSLRQGTGELFF.

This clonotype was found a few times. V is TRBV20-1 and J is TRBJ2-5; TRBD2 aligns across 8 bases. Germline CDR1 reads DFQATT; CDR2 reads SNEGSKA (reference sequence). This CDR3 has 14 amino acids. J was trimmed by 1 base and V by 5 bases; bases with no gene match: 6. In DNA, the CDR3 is TGCAGTGCTCCCCCCCGGGGGGGCCAAGAGACCCAGTACTTC. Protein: CSAPPRGGQETQYF.

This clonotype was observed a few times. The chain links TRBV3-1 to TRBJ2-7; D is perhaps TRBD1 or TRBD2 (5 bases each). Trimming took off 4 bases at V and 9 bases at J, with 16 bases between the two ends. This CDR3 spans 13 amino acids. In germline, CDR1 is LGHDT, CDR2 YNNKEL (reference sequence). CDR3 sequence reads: CASSPSVEGRQYF. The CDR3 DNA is TGTGCCAGCAGCCCAAGCGTAGAGGGACGGCAGTACTTC.

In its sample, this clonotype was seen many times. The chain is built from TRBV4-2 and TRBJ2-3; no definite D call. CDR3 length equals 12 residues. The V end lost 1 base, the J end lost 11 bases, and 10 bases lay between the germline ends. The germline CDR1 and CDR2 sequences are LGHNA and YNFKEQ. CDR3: CASSQASDGQYF. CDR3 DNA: TGTGCCAGCAGCCAAGCAAGTGATGGGCAGTATTTT.

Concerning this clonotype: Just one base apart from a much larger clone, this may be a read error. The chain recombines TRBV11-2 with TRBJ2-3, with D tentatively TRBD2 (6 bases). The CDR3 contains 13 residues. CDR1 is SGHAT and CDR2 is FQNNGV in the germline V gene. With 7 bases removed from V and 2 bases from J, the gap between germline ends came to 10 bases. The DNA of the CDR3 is TGTGCCAGCAACCGGGACTTCACAGATACGCAGTATTTT. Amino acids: CASNRDFTDTQYF.